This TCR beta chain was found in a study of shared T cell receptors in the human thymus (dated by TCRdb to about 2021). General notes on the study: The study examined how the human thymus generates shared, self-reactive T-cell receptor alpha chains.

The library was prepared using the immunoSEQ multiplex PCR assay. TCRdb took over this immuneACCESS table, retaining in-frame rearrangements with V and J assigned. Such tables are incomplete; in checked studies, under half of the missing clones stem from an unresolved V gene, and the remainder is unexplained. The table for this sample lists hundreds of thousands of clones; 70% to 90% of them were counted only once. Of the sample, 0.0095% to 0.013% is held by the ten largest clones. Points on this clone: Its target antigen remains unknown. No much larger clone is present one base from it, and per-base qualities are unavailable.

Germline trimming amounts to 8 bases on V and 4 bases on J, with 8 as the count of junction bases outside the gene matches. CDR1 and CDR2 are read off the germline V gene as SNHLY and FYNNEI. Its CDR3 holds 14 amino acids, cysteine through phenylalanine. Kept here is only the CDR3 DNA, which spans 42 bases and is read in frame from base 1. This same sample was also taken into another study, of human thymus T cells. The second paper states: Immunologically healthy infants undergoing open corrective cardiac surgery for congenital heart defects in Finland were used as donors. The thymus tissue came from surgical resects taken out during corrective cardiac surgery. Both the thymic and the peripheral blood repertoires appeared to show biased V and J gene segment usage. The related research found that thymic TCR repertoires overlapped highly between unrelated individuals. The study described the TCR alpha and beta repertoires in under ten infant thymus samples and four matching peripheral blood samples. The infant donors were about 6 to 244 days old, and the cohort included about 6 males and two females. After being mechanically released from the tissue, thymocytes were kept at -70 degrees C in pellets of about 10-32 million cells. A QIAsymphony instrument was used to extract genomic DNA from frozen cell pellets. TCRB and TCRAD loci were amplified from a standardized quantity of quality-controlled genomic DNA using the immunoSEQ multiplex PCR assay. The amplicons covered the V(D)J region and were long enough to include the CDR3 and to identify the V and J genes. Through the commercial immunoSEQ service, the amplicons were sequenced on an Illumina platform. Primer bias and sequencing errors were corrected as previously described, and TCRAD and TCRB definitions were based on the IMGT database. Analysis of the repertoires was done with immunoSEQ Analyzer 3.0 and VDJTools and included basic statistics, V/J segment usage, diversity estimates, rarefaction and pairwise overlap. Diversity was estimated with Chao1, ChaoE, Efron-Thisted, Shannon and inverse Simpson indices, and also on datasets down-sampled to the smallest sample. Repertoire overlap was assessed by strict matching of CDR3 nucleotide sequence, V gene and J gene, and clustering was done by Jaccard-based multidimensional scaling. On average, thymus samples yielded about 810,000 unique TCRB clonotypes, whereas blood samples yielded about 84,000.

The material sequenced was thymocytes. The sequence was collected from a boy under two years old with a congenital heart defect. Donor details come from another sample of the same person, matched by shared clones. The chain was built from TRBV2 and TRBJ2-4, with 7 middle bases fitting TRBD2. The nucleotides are TGTGCCAGCGCCGGAGGGGAGGGAAAAAACATTCAGTACTTC. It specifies CASAGGEGKNIQYF.